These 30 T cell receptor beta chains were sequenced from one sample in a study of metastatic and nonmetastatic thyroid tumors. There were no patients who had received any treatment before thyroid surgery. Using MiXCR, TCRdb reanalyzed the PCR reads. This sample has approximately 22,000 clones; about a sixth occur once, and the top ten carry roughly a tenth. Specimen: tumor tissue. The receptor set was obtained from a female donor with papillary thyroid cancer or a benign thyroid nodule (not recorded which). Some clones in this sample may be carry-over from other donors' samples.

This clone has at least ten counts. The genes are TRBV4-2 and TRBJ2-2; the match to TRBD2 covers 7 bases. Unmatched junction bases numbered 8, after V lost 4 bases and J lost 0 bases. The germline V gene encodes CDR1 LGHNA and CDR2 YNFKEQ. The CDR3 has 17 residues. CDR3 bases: TGTGCCAGCAGCCCGACGCCGACTAGCTCGAACACCGGGGAGCTGTTTTTT. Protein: CASSPTPTSSNTGELFF.

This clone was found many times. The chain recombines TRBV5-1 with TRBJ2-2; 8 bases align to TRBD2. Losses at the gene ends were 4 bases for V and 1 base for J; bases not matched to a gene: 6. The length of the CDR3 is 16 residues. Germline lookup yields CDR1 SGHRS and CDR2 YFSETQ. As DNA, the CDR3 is TGCGCCAGCAGCACCCAAACTAGCGGGAACACCGGGGAGCTGTTTTTT. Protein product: CASSTQTSGNTGELFF.

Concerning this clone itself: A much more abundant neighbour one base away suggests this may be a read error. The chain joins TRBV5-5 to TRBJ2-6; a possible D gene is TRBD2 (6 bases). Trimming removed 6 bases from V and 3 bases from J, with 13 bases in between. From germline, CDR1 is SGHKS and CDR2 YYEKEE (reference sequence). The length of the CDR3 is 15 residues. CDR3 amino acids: CASIPLGGGANVLTF. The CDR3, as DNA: TGTGCCAGCATCCCCCTGGGGGGTGGGGCCAACGTCCTGACTTTC.

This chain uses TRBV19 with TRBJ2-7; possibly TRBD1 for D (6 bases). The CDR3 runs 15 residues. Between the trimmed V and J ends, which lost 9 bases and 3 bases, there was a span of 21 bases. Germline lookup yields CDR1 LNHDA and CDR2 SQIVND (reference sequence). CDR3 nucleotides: TGTGCCAGCAGCTCTACTTCGGACAGATACTACGAGCAGTACTTC. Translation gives CASSSTSDRYYEQYF.

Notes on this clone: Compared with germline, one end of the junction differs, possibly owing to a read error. The CDR3 protein is CSAPGTGGSGQPHHF. CDR3 in DNA: TGCAGTGCCCCCGGGACAGGGGGTAGCGGTCAGCCCCACCATTTT. The J gene is TRBJ1-5, the V gene TRBV20-1; TRBD1 agrees at 11 bases. This CDR3 region has 15 residues. Looked up from germline, CDR1 is DFQATT and CDR2 is SNEGSKA (reference sequence).

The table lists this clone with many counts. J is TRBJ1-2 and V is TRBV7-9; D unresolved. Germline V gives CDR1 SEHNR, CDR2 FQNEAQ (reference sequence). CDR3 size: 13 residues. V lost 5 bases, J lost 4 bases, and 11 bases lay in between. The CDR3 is CASSPDGTYGYTF. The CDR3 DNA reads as TGTGCCAGCAGCCCAGACGGTACCTATGGCTACACCTTC.

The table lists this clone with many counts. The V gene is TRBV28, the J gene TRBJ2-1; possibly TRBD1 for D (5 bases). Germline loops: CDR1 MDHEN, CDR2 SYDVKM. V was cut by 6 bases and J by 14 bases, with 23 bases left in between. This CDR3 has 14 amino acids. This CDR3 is CASRSPGGADSEFF. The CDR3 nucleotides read TGTGCCAGCAGATCCCCCGGTGGGGCGGATTCGGAGTTCTTC.

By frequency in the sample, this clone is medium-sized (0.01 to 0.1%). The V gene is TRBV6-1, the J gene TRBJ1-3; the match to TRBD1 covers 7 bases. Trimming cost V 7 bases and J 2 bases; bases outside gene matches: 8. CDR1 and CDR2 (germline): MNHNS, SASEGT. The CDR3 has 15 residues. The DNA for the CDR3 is TGTGCCAGCACCCCGACAGGGACCGCTGGAAACACCATATATTTT. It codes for CASTPTGTAGNTIYF.

Here the CDR3 DNA reads TGTGCCAGCAGTTCTGGGCGGGGGGCTGGAGGAAGGAATGAGCAGTTCTTC. Its protein product is CASSSGRGAGGRNEQFF. This rearrangement joins TRBV7-3 to TRBJ2-1; TRBD2 matches 8 bases. V dropped 6 bases and J dropped 7; count of bases not matched to a gene: 17. From germline, CDR1 is SGHTA and CDR2 FQGTGA. The CDR3 extends over 17 amino acids. Using reference TRBV7-3 and TRBJ2-1 for the parts outside the CDR3, the full variable domain is GAGVSQTPSNKVTEKGKYVELRCDPISGHTALYWYRQSLGQGPEFLIYFQGTGAADDSGLPNDRFFAVRPEGSVSTLKIQRTERGDSAVYLCASSSGRGAGGRNEQFFGPGTRLTVL.

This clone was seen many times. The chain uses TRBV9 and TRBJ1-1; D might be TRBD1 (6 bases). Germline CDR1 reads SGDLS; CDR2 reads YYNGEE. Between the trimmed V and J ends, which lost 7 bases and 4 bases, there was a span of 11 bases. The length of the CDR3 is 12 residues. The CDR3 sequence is CASGGGGTEAFF. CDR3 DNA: TGTGCCAGCGGAGGGGGGGGCACTGAAGCTTTCTTT.

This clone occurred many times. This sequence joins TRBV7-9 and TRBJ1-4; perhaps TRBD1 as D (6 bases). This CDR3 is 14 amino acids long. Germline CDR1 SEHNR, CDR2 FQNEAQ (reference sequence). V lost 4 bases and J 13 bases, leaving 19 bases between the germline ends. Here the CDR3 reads CASSSTHITGRLFF. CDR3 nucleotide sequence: TGTGCCAGCAGCTCCACACATATAACAGGGCGACTGTTTTTT.

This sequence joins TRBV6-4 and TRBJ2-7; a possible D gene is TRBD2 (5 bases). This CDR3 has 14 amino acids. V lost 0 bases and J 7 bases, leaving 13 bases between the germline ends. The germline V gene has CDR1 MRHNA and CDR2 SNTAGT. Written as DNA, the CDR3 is TGTGCCAGCAGTGACTCGTTGGACTCAGATGAGCAGTACTTC. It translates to CASSDSLDSDEQYF.

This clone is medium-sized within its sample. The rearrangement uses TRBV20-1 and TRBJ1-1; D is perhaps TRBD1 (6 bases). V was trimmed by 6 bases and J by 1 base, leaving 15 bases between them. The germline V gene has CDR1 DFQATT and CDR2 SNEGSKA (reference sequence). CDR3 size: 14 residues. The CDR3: CSARQALTNTEAFF. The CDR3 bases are TGCAGTGCAAGACAGGCTCTTACGAACACTGAAGCTTTCTTT.

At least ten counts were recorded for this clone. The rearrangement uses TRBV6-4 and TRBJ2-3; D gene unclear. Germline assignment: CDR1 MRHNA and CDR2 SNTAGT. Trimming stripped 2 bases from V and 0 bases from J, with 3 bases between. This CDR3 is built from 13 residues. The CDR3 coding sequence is TGTGCCAGCAGTGACGGTAGCACAGATACGCAGTATTTT. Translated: CASSDGSTDTQYF.

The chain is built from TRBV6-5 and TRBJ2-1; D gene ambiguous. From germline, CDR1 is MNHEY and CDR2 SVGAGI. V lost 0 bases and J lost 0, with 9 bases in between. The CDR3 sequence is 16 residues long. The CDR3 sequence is CASSYSIVRSYNEQFF. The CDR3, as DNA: TGTGCCAGCAGTTACTCGATCGTCCGCTCCTACAATGAGCAGTTCTTC.

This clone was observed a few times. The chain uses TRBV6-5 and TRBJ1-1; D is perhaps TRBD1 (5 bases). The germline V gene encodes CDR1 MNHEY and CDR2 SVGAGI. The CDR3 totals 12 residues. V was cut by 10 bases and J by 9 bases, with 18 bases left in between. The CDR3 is CAIGSTGTQAFF. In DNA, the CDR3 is TGTGCCATCGGTTCCACCGGGACCCAAGCTTTCTTT.

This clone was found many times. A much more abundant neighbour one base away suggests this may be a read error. The DNA of the CDR3 is TGTGCCAGCAGCGTTTATTACAGGGAGAGCGGGGAGCTGTTTTTT. Its protein product is CASSVYYRESGELFF. The V and J genes are TRBV11-2 and TRBJ2-2, with a tentative D call TRBD1 (6 bases). CDR1 and CDR2 (germline): SGHAT, FQNNGV. V was pared by 5 bases and J by 7 bases, with 17 bases between. There are 15 residues in the CDR3.

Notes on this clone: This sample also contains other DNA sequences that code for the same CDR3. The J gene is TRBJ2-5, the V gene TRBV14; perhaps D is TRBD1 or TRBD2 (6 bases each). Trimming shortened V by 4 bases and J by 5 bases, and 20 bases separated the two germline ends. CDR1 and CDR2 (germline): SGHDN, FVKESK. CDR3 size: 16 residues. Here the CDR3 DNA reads TGTGCCAGCAGCCTTCGTTTACCTGGGGGGCGGGAGACCCAGTACTTC. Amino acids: CASSLRLPGGRETQYF.

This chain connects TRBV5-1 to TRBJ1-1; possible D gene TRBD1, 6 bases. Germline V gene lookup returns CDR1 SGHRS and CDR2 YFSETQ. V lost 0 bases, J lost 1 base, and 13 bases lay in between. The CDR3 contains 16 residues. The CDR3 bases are TGCGCCAGCAGCTTGGCCTTGGGGGCTGGGAACACTGAAGCTTTCTTT. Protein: CASSLALGAGNTEAFF.

The CDR3 here is CASSYSNQNTEAFF. The CDR3 coding sequence is TGTGCCAGCAGTTACTCGAACCAGAACACTGAAGCTTTCTTT. The rearrangement joins TRBV6-5 to TRBJ1-1; no clear D. Trimming left V 0 bases short and J 1 base short, with 6 bases between. This CDR3 comprises 14 residues. Germline V gives CDR1 MNHEY, CDR2 SVGAGI.

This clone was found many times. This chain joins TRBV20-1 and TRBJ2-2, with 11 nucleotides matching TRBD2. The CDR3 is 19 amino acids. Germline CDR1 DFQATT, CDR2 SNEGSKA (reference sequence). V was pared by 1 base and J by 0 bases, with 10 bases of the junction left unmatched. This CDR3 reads CSARATSGTVPTNTGELFF. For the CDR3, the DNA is TGCAGTGCTAGAGCGACTAGCGGGACCGTCCCAACGAACACCGGGGAGCTGTTTTTT.

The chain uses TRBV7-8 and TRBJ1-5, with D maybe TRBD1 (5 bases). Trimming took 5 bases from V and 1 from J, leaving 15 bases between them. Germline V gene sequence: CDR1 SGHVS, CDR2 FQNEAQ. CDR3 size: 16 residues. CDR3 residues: CASSPRVGLSNQPQHF. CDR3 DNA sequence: TGTGCCAGCAGCCCTAGAGTGGGGCTGAGCAATCAGCCCCAGCATTTT.

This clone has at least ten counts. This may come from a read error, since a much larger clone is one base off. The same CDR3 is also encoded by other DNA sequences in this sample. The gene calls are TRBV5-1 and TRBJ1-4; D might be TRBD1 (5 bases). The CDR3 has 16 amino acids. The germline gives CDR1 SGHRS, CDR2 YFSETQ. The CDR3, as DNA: TGTGCCAGCAGCCCCGACAGAATCGCAACTAATGAAAAACTGTTTTTT. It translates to CASSPDRIATNEKLFF. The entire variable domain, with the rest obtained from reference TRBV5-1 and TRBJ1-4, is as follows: KAGVTQTPRYLIKTRGQQVTLSCSPISGHRSVSWYQQTPGQGLQFLFEYFSETQRNKGNFPGRFSGRQFSNSRSEMNVSTLELGDSALYLCASSPDRIATNEKLFFGSGTQLSVL.

DNA of the CDR3: TGCAGTGCTAGAGATTGTTACGAGCAGTACTTC. Translating gives CSARDCYEQYF. V and J are TRBV20-1 and TRBJ2-7; D call uncertain. The CDR3 is 11 amino acids. Germline V gives CDR1 DFQATT, CDR2 SNEGSKA (reference sequence). The ends were cut back, 0 bases at V and 4 bases at J, with 4 bases in the middle.

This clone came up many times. The DNA for the CDR3 is TGCGCCAGCAGCTTGGCACAGGGGACCGGGGAGCTGTTTTTT. This gives the protein CASSLAQGTGELFF. This chain uses TRBV5-1 with TRBJ2-2; the match to TRBD1 covers 7 bases. Germline lookup yields CDR1 SGHRS and CDR2 YFSETQ. V lost 0 bases to trimming and J lost 5 bases; unmatched junction nucleotides: 1. CDR3 size: 14 residues. The whole variable domain, remainder taken from reference TRBV5-1 and TRBJ2-2, is KAGVTQTPRYLIKTRGQQVTLSCSPISGHRSVSWYQQTPGQGLQFLFEYFSETQRNKGNFPGRFSGRQFSNSRSEMNVSTLELGDSALYLCASSLAQGTGELFFGEGSRLTVL.

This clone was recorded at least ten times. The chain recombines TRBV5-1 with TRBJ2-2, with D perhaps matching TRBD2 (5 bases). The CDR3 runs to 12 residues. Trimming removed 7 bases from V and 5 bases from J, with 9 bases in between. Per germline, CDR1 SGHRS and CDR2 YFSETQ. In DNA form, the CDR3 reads TGCGCCAGCCTCGGGGAAACCGGGGAGCTGTTTTTT. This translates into CASLGETGELFF.

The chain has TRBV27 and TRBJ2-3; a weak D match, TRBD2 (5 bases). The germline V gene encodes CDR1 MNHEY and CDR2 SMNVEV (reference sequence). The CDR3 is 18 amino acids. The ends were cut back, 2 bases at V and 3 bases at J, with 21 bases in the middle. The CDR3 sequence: CASSLRGLWWDRTDTQYF. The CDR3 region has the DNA TGTGCCAGCAGTTTACGAGGGTTGTGGTGGGATCGAACAGATACGCAGTATTTT.

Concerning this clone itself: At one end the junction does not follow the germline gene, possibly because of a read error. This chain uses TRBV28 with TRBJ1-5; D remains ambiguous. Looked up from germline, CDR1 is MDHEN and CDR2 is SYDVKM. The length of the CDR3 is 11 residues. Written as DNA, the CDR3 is TGTGCCATCAGGCGAGATCATCCCCAGCATTTT. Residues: CAIRRDHPQHF.

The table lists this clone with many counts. The CDR3 nucleotides are TGTGCCAGCAGCTTGACAGATTTCAATGAAAAACTGTTTTTT. Protein sequence: CASSLTDFNEKLFF. The J gene is TRBJ1-4, the V gene TRBV7-8, with a weak D call TRBD1 (5 bases). The CDR3 runs to 14 residues. Germline CDR1 is SGHVS and CDR2 is FQNEAQ. Between the trimmed V and J ends, which lost 3 bases and 5 bases, there was a span of 10 bases.

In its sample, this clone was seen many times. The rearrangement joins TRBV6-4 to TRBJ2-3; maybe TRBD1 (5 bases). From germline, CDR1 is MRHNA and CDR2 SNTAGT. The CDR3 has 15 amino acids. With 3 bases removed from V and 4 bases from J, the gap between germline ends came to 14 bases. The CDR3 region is CASSESSLRADTQYF. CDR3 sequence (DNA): TGTGCCAGCAGTGAATCTAGTCTCAGGGCAGATACGCAGTATTTT.